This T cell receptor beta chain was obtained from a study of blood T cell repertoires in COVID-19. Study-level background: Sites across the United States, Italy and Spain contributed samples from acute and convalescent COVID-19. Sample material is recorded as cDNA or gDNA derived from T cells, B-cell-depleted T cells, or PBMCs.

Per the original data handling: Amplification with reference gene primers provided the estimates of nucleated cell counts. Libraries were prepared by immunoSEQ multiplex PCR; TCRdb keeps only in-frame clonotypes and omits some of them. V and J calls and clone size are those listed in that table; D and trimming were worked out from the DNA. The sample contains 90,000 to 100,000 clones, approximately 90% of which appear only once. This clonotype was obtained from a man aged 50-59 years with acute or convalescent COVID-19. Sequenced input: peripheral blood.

The CDR3 region is CASSYRGIGGNTEAFF. CDR3 nucleotide sequence: TGTGCCAGCAGTTATAGAGGTATCGGGGGGAACACTGAAGCTTTCTTT. The V and J genes are TRBV6-5 and TRBJ1-1, with a possible D match to TRBD1 (5 bases). In germline, CDR1 is MNHEY, CDR2 SVGAGI. V shed 3 bases and J shed 1 base, with 15 bases lying between them. The CDR3 is 16 amino acids.